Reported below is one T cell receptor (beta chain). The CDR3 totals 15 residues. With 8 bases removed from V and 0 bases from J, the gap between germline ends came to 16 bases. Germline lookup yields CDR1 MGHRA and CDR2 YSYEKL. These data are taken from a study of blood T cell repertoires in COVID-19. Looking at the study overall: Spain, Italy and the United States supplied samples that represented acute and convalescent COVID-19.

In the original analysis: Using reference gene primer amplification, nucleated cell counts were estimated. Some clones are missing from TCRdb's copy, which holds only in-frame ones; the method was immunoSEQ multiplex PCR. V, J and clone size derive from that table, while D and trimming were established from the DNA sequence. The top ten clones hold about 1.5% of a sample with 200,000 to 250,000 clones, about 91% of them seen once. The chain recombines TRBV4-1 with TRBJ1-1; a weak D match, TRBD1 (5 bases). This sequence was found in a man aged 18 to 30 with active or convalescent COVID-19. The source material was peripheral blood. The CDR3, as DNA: TGCGCCAGCCGCGAACCGGGGGTTTTGAACACTGAAGCTTTCTTT. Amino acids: CASREPGVLNTEAFF.